This TCR beta chain was recorded in a study of response to subunit inactivated influenza vaccine. Comment on this clonotype: The antigen is not known.

The CDR3 runs 15 residues. V was shortened by 4 bases and J by 1 base, with 14 bases between the two germline ends. CDR1 LNHNV and CDR2 YYDKDF come from the germline V gene (reference sequence). TCRdb used MiXCR to reprocess the RT-PCR reads, holding one entry per CDR3 protein. This table holds about 500,000 distinct CDR3 sequences, more than 15% found once. General observations from the study: Each seasonal influenza vaccination recruits few new T cells, the authors suggested.

The material was CD4+ T cells sorted from PBMCs, obtained about 23 months after vaccination. The TCR was taken from a man aged 50 to 75 who received an inactivated influenza vaccine. The gene calls are TRBV15 and TRBJ2-7; tentative D call: TRBD1 (6 bases). CDR3 bases: TGTGCCACCAGCAAAAGTAGGACAGCTTCCTACGAGCAGTACTTC. Translated: CATSKSRTASYEQYF.